The entry that follows covers one TCR beta chain sequence. The CDR3 length is 14 residues. Germline V gives CDR1 GTSNPN, CDR2 SVGIG (reference sequence). Trimming cost V 2 bases and J 1 base, with 9 bases left between them. This entry belongs to a study of T cell responses to AZD1222 COVID-19 vaccine. Profiling relied on immunoSEQ multiplex PCR, and the TCRdb table lists in-frame clones only, not all of them. The repertoire holds 200,000 to 300,000 clones, with 90% to 95% as singletons. V is TRBV30 and J is TRBJ1-5; D not resolved. The sequences come from peripheral blood, collected on day 0 of AZD1222 vaccination. The TCR originated in an adult in good health. Here the CDR3 DNA reads TGTGCCTGGAGTAGTGGGTCCAGCAATCAGCCCCAGCATTTT. This encodes CAWSSGSSNQPQHF. Full variable domain (missing parts from reference TRBV30 and TRBJ1-5): SQTIHQWPATLVQPVGSPLSLECTVEGTSNPNLYWYRQAAGRGLQLLFYSVGIGQISSEVPQNLSASRPQDRQFILSSKKLLLSDSGFYLCAWSSGSSNQPQHFGDGTRLSIL.